The 4 T cell receptor beta chains in this list originate from one sample, sequenced in a study of cytomegalovirus exposure and HLA in healthy donors. TCRdb's copy holds only in-frame clones and misses some; the assay was immunoSEQ multiplex PCR. The sample gives under 200,000 clones, about nine tenths of which show up once; about 6% is in the top ten. Input material: PBMCs. These receptors were obtained from a woman aged 25 to 39 in good health and CMV-seronegative.

The genes are TRBV6-5 and TRBJ1-5; D gene ambiguous. Germline V gene sequence: CDR1 MNHEY, CDR2 SVGAGI. This CDR3 comprises 15 residues. Trimming shortened V by 0 bases and J by 2 bases, and 8 bases separated the two germline ends. The CDR3 protein is CASSYSSGRNQPQHF. CDR3 coding DNA: TGTGCCAGCAGTTACTCCAGCGGGCGCAATCAGCCCCAGCATTTT.

This clone was observed a single time. The chain is built from TRBV27 and TRBJ1-1, with D hard to call. The CDR3 consists of 13 residues. V was pared by 3 bases and J by 6 bases, with 11 bases between. CDR1 and CDR2 from the germline V gene are MNHEY and SMNVEV (reference sequence). In nucleotides, the CDR3 is TGTGCCAGCAGTTTGAACAGCAACTCTGAAGCTTTCTTT. Translation: CASSLNSNSEAFF.

This clone was recorded once. The chain joins TRBV6-6 to TRBJ2-2, with D perhaps TRBD1 (6 bases). V lost 7 bases and J 7 bases, leaving 10 bases between the germline ends. The germline V gene has CDR1 MNHNY and CDR2 SVGAGI (reference sequence). The length of the CDR3 is 12 residues. CDR3 sequence (DNA): TGTGCCAGCACTGAGGGGGTCGGGGAGCTGTTTTTT. It specifies CASTEGVGELFF.

V gene TRBV7-9 combines with J gene TRBJ1-2, with unresolved D. The CDR3 contains 14 residues. CDR1 is SEHNR, CDR2 FQNEAQ, per germline (reference sequence). V dropped 1 base and J dropped 6 bases, with 12 bases sitting between them. The CDR3 sequence: CASSLGRSPDGYTF. The CDR3 region has the DNA TGTGCCAGCAGCTTAGGACGGAGCCCCGATGGCTACACCTTC. Full variable domain (missing parts from reference TRBV7-9 and TRBJ1-2): DTGVSQNPRHKITKRGQNVTFRCDPISEHNRLYWYRQTLGQGPEFLTYFQNEAQLEKSRLLSDRFSAERPKGSFSTLEIQRTEQGDSAMYLCASSLGRSPDGYTFGSGTRLTVV.